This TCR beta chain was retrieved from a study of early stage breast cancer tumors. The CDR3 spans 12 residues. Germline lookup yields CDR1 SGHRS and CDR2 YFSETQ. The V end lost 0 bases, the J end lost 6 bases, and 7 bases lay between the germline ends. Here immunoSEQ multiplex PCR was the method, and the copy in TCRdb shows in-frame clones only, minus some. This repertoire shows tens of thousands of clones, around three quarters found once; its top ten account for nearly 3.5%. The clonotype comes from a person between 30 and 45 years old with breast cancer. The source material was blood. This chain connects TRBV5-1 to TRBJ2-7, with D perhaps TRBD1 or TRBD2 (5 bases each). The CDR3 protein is CASSLGGGEQYF. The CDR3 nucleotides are TGCGCCAGCAGCTTGGGTGGGGGCGAGCAGTACTTC.